The clone carrying this TCR beta chain has a count of ten or more. The sample comes from a study of human T cells and chemical hapten exposure. Individual cDNA molecules received unique molecular identifiers in the library. MiXCR was run by TCRdb on the RACE reads, yielding one entry per CDR3 protein. This sample has 60,000 to 70,000 distinct CDR3 sequences, with roughly 9.8% found just once. Time point of the sample: pre-sensitization, week 0. The treatment denotes: therapeutic diphenylcyclopropenone sensitization with weekly scalp DPC. Total RNA came from unfractionated whole blood. Sequenced material: whole blood, taken in connection with sensitization to the hapten diphenylcyclopropenone (DPC). The sequence derives from a woman between 45 and 60 years old with alopecia areata. Some clones in this sample may be carry-over from other donors' samples.

CDR3 DNA: TGTGCCAGCAGCTTTGGACCGGGACAGGGGGCAGGCGGGGAGCTGTTTTTT. Residues: CASSFGPGQGAGGELFF. This chain joins TRBV7-9 and TRBJ2-2; 12 nucleotides line up with TRBD1. The germline CDR1 and CDR2 sequences are SEHNR and FQNEAQ (reference sequence). This CDR3 contains 17 residues. The ends lost 3 bases at V and 7 bases at J; junction bases unmatched: 9.